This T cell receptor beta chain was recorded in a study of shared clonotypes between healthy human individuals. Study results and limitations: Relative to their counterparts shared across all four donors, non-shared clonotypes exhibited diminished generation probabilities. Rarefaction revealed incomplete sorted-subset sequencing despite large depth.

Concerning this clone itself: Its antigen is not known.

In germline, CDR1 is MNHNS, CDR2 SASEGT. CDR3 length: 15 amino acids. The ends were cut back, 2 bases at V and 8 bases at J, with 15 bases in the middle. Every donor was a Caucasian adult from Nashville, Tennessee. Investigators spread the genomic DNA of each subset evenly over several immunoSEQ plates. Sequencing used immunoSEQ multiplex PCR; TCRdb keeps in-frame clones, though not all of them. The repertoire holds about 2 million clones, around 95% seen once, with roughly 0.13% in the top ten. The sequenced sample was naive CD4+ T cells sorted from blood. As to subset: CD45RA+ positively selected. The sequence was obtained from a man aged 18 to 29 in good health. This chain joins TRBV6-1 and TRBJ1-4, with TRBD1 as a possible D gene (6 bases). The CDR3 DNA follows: TGTGCCAGCAGTGAAAACACAGGGTCGAGAGAAAAACTGTTTTTT. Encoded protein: CASSENTGSREKLFF.